A single sample gave rise to the 14 T cell receptor beta chains below, sequenced in a study of blood T cells in healthy people across ages. Through a sample-barcoded 5' primer and a J-beta primer mix, a second PCR was run for roughly 6 to 11 cycles. A single record per CDR3 protein comes from TCRdb applying MiXCR to the 5' RACE reads. The table shows hundreds of thousands of distinct CDR3 sequences, with roughly 41% occurring only once. Sequenced input: blood. These receptors originate from an elderly man in good health.

V and J are TRBV18 and TRBJ1-5; perhaps TRBD1 as D (5 bases). This CDR3 is 13 amino acids long. V was shortened by 2 bases and J by 5 bases, with 7 bases between the two germline ends. From germline, CDR1 is KGHSH and CDR2 LQKENI. This CDR3 is CASSPLGDQPQHF. The CDR3 coding sequence is TGTGCCAGCTCACCATTGGGGGATCAGCCCCAGCATTTT.

The V and J genes are TRBV20-1 and TRBJ1-5; 9 positions match TRBD1. CDR1 and CDR2 (germline): DFQATT, SNEGSKA (reference sequence). CDR3 length: 16 amino acids. Trimming cost V 1 base and J 5 bases; bases outside gene matches: 9. The CDR3 DNA reads as TGCAGTGCTAGAGCCTACCGGGACAGGGTTTATCAGCCCCAGCATTTT. Amino acids: CSARAYRDRVYQPQHF.

Note on this clonotype: One junction end disagrees with the germline gene, perhaps due to a read error. The rearrangement links TRBV10-3 to TRBJ2-5, with D unresolved. Germline CDR1 reads ENHRY; CDR2 reads SYGVKD. CDR3 size: 14 residues. The CDR3 sequence: CVISRVEPPNERYF. In DNA form, the CDR3 reads TGTGTCATCAGTAGAGTGGAACCACCCAATGAGCGGTACTTC.

There are a few counts of this clonotype. The rearrangement uses TRBV4-3 and TRBJ2-3, with D maybe TRBD2 (6 bases). The CDR3 contains 19 residues. Germline CDR1 reads LGHNA; CDR2 reads YSLEER. Trimming cost V 0 bases and J 0 bases, with 19 bases left between them. Here the CDR3 reads CASSQEGTLGQFSTDTQYF. The CDR3 coding sequence is TGCGCCAGCAGCCAAGAGGGGACTCTTGGGCAATTTAGCACAGATACGCAGTATTTT.

In DNA form, the CDR3 reads TGTGCCAGCAGTGACTGGGGACAGGGGGCGTCCGAGCAGTACTTC. Translating it yields CASSDWGQGASEQYF. The rearrangement joins TRBV2 to TRBJ2-7, with 12 positions matching TRBD1. CDR1 is SNHLY, CDR2 FYNNEI, per germline. This CDR3 has 15 amino acids. With V trimmed by 3 bases and J by 6 bases, 6 bases remained unmatched.

The DNA for the CDR3 is TGTGCCAGCAGGCGACAGGGTACGGCAGATACGCAGTATTTT. Encoded protein: CASRRQGTADTQYF. The chain has TRBV5-5 and TRBJ2-3, with 7 nucleotides matching TRBD1. The CDR3 has 14 residues. From germline, CDR1 is SGHKS and CDR2 YYEKEE (reference sequence). V lost 5 bases and J lost 4; bases outside the gene matches: 7. Full variable domain (rest looked up from reference TRBV5-5 and TRBJ2-3): DAGVTQSPTHLIKTRGQQVTLRCSPISGHKSVSWYQQVLGQGPQFIFQYYEKEERGRGNFPDRFSARQFPNYSSELNVNALLLGDSALYLCASRRQGTADTQYFGPGTRLTVL.

J is TRBJ2-1 and V is TRBV11-2; 11 bases map to TRBD1. Looked up from germline, CDR1 is SGHAT and CDR2 is FQNNGV. With V trimmed by 4 bases and J by 8 bases, 19 bases remained unmatched. CDR3 length: 19 residues. The CDR3 reads CASSYYLLEGQGVRDEQFF. The CDR3 DNA sequence: TGTGCCAGCAGCTACTACCTACTCGAGGGACAGGGGGTGAGGGATGAGCAGTTCTTC.

V gene TRBV27 combines with J gene TRBJ1-2; D is possibly TRBD1 (5 bases). Trimming pared 5 bases from V and 0 bases from J, leaving 16 bases between. CDR1 MNHEY and CDR2 SMNVEV come from the germline V gene (reference sequence). The CDR3 extends over 16 amino acids. The CDR3 DNA sequence: TGTGCCAGCAGTCGAAACCGGGACGGTGCTAACTATGGCTACACCTTC. It is translated as CASSRNRDGANYGYTF.

This clonotype has just a few counts. The chain carries TRBV6-6 and TRBJ2-7; D is unresolved. The CDR3 loop spans 13 amino acids. Germline values: CDR1 MNHNY, CDR2 SVGAGI (reference sequence). Trimming removed 7 bases from V and 0 bases from J, with 10 bases in between. The CDR3 loop reads CASTPKTSYEQYF. The CDR3 DNA reads TGTGCCAGCACCCCGAAAACCTCCTACGAGCAGTACTTC.

In its sample, this clonotype was seen many times. The genes are TRBV6-6 and TRBJ2-3, with no clear D. V was cut by 5 bases and J by 5 bases, with 20 bases left in between. There are 16 residues in the CDR3. Germline V lookup: CDR1 MNHNY, CDR2 SVGAGI (reference sequence). The CDR3 sequence is CASSNRGLEREDTQYF. CDR3 coding DNA: TGTGCCAGCAGTAACAGAGGATTGGAAAGAGAAGATACGCAGTATTTT.

The chain combines TRBV27 with TRBJ1-1, with 7 nucleotides matching TRBD1. Germline CDR1 is MNHEY and CDR2 is SMNVEV (reference sequence). CDR3 size: 13 residues. The V and J ends lost 9 bases and 8 bases, in that order; junction bases with no gene match: 12. CDR3 sequence: CARSLFAGQEAFF. The CDR3 nucleotides read TGTGCCAGAAGCCTTTTTGCGGGACAGGAAGCTTTCTTT.

The V call is TRBV6-2 or TRBV6-3, the J call TRBJ1-1; 10 nucleotides align to TRBD1. V was clipped by 6 bases and J by 0 bases; unmatched bases: 4. This CDR3 has 15 residues. CDR1 is MNHEY, CDR2 SVGEGT, per germline. The CDR3 coding sequence is TGTGCCAGCAGCCGGGACAGGGGAATGAACACTGAAGCTTTCTTT. Protein product: CASSRDRGMNTEAFF.

This clonotype was seen a handful of times. J is TRBJ1-2 and V is TRBV15; maybe TRBD1 (6 bases). CDR1 and CDR2 (germline): LNHNV, YYDKDF (reference sequence). Trimming took 0 bases from V and 13 from J, leaving 15 bases between them. The CDR3 consists of 13 residues. The CDR3 DNA sequence: TGTGCCACCAGCAGAGATAGGGACACAAGGGGCACCTTC. Its translation is CATSRDRDTRGTF.

This clonotype was detected only a few times. The genes are TRBV12-3 or TRBV12-4 and TRBJ1-2, with 7 bases matching TRBD1. With V trimmed by 7 bases and J by 4 bases, 12 bases remained unmatched. CDR3 length: 15 residues. The CDR3 region is CASTPGGGAFYGYTF. CDR3 DNA sequence: TGTGCCAGCACCCCTGGAGGGGGCGCATTCTATGGCTACACCTTC.